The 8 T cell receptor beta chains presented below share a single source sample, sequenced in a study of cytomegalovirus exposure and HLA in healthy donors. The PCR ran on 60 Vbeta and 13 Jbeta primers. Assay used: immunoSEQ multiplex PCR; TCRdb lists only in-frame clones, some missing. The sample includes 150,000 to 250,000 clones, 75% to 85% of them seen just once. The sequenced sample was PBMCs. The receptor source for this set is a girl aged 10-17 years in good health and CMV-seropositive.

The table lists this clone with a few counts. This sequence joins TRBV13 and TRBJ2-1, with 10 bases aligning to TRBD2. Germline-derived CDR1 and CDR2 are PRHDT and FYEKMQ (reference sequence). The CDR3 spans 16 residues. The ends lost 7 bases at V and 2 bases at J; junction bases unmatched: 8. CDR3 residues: CASTAERGGPYNEQFF. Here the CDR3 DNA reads TGTGCCAGCACCGCAGAGCGGGGGGGCCCCTACAATGAGCAGTTCTTC.

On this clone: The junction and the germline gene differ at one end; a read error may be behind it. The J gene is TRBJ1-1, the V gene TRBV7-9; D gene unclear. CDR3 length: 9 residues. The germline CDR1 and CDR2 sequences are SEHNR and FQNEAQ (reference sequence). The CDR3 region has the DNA TGTGCCAGCAGCCCTTTCCGCGGCTTT. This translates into CASSPFRGF. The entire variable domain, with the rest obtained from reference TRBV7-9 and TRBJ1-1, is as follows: DTGVSQNPRHKITKRGQNVTFRCDPISEHNRLYWYRQTLGQGPEFLTYFQNEAQLEKSRLLSDRFSAERPKGSFSTLEIQRTEQGDSAMYLCASSPFRGFGQGTRLTVV.

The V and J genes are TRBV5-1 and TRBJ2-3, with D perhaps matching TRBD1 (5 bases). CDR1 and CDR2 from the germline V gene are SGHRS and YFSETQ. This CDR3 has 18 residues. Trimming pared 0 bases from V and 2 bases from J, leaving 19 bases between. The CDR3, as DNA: TGCGCCAGCAGCTTGGGCGACAGTCCCTATAGGTCCACAGATACGCAGTATTTT. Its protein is CASSLGDSPYRSTDTQYF.

The CDR3 nucleotides read TGTGCCAGCAGTTACAGGGGCGGGGGGGCCAACAATGAGCAGTTCTTC. Its translation is CASSYRGGGANNEQFF. The chain uses TRBV6-6 and TRBJ2-1; 9 bases agree with TRBD2. Per germline, CDR1 MNHNY and CDR2 SVGAGI (reference sequence). CDR3 size: 16 residues. The junction had 7 bases not matched to a gene; V was cut back by 2 bases and J by 5 bases.

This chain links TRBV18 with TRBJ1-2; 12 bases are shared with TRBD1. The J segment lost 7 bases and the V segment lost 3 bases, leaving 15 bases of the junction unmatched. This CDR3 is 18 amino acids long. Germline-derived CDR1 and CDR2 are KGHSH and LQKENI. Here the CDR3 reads CASSPLIPGQGAAGGYTF. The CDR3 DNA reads TGTGCCAGCTCACCCTTAATTCCGGGACAGGGGGCTGCCGGTGGCTACACCTTC.

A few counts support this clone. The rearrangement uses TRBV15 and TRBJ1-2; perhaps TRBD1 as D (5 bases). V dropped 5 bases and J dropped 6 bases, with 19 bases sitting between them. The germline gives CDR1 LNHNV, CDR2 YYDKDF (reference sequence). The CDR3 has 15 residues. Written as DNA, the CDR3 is TGTGCCACCAGCCGGAGCAGAGCGGGGGGGGATGGCTACACCTTC. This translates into CATSRSRAGGDGYTF.

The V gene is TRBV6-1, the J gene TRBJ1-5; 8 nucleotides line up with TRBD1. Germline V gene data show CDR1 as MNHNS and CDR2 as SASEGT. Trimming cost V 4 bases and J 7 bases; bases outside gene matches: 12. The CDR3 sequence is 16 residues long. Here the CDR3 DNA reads TGTGCCAGCAGTGTTCAGGGGGCGATGGGGGGGCAGCCCCAGCATTTT. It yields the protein CASSVQGAMGGQPQHF.

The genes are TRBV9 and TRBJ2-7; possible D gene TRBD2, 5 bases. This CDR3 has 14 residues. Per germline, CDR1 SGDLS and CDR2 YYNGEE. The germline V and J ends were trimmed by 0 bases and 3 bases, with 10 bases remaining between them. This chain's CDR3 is CASSVATTGYEQYF. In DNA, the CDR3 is TGTGCCAGCAGCGTAGCGACTACCGGCTACGAGCAGTACTTC.